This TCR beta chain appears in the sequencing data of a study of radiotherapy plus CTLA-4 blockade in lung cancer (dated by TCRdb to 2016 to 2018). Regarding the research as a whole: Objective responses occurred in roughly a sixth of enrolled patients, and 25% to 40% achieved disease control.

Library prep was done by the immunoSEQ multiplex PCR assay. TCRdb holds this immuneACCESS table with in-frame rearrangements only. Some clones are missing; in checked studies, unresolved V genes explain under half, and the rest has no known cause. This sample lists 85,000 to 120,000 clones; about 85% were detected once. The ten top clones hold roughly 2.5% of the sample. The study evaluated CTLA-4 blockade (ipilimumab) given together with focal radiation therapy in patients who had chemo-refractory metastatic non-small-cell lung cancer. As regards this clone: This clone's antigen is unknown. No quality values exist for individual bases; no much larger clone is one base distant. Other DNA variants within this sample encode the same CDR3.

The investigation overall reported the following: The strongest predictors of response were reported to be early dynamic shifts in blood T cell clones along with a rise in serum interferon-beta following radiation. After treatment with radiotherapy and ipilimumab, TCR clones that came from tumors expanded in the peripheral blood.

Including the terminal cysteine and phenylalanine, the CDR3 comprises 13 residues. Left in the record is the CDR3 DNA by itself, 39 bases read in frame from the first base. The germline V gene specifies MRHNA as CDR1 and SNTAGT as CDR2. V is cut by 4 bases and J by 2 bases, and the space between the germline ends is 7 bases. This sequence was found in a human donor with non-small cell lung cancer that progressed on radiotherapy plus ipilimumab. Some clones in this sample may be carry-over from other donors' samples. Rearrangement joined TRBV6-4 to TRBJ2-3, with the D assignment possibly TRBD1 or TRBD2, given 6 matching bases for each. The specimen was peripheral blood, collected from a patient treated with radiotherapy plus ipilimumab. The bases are TGTGCCAGCAGTGGGGGGGCCACAGATACGCAGTATTTT. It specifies CASSGGATDTQYF.